This entry lists 21 T cell receptor beta chains sequenced from one sample in a study of blood T cells in healthy people across ages. The second PCR ran about 6 to 12 cycles with a sample-barcoded 5' primer and J-beta primers. TCRdb redid the calling of the 5' RACE reads with MiXCR, one entry per CDR3 protein. The table includes hundreds of thousands of distinct CDR3 sequences, approximately 40% detected once. The sequenced material came from blood. These receptors were obtained from a man older than 75 in good health.

A word on this clonotype: A clone one base away is much larger, so this may be a read error. The rearrangement links TRBV7-2 to TRBJ2-1, with 11 positions matching TRBD2. J gave up 6 bases and V 5 bases, and 15 bases lay outside the gene matches. The CDR3 covers 18 residues. The germline gives CDR1 SGHTA, CDR2 FQGNSA. CDR3 region: CASSLVSGRAPFLNEQFF. The CDR3 DNA sequence: TGTGCCAGCAGCCTCGTTAGCGGGAGGGCCCCCTTCCTCAATGAGCAGTTCTTC.

In its sample, this clonotype was seen many times. This chain connects TRBV6-2 or TRBV6-3 to TRBJ2-1; 9 nucleotides match TRBD1. The germline V gene encodes CDR1 MNHEY and CDR2 SVGEGT. Germline trimming cut 5 bases from V and 6 bases from J; bases unmatched to any gene: 8. The CDR3 runs to 15 residues. CDR3 protein: CASSRTGTGSNEQFF. The CDR3 nucleotides read TGTGCCAGCAGTCGAACCGGGACAGGGAGCAATGAGCAGTTCTTC.

This chain links TRBV11-2 with TRBJ2-5; D call uncertain. The J call may be in error: the DNA end matches TRBJ2-7 better. CDR3 length: 14 residues. Looked up from germline, CDR1 is SGHAT and CDR2 is FQNNGV. In nucleotides, the CDR3 is TGTGCCAGCAGCTTAGTTCGGGCAGTTGACGAGCAGTACTTC. Protein product: CASSLVRAVDEQYF.

In this sample, this clonotype turned up many times. This may arise from a read error, as a much more abundant clone is one base away. The DNA of the CDR3 is TGTGCCAGCAGCGTGGCACCCGATATCTACAATGAGCAGTACTTC. This encodes CASSVAPDIYNEQYF. The chain recombines TRBV9 with TRBJ2-1; D not resolved. The J call may be in error: the DNA end matches TRBJ2-7 better. The V gene's germline CDR1 is SGDLS and CDR2 YYNGEE. This CDR3 is 15 amino acids long.

The rearrangement uses TRBV14 and TRBJ1-2; no clear D gene. This CDR3 has 14 amino acids. V was clipped by 9 bases and J by 4 bases, with 18 bases between them. The V gene's germline CDR1 is SGHDN and CDR2 FVKESK. The CDR3 region is CASSLRPPLYGYTF. In DNA, the CDR3 is TGTGCCAGTTCTCTGAGACCCCCTCTCTATGGCTACACCTTC.

The chain's CDR3 is CASSLLEQETQYF. In nucleotides, the CDR3 is TGTGCCAGCAGCCTGCTAGAACAAGAGACCCAGTACTTC. This chain uses TRBV6-2 or TRBV6-3 with TRBJ2-5; D uncertain. The V and J ends lost 6 bases and 2 bases respectively, with 10 bases between them. The CDR3 length is 13 residues. Per the germline V gene, CDR1 is MNHEY and CDR2 is SVGEGT.

This clonotype appeared a few times. The chain recombines TRBV21-1 with TRBJ2-5; whether TRBD1, the table's D call, matches the DNA was not checked. TRBV21-1 is listed as a pseudogene. This CDR3 is 15 amino acids long. Here the CDR3 reads CASSKARGRVKTQYF. The CDR3 coding sequence is TGTGCCAGCAGCAAAGCGCGGGGCAGGGTCAAGACCCAGTACTTC.

This clonotype has more than one count but fewer than ten. V usage is TRBV12-3 or TRBV12-4 and J usage is TRBJ2-5; D may be TRBD2 (7 bases). The CDR3 length is 14 residues. The V and J ends lost 7 bases and 4 bases respectively, with 16 bases between them. The CDR3 sequence is CASNLRGAGETQYF. CDR3 sequence (DNA): TGTGCCAGCAATCTTCGGGGGGCGGGAGAGACCCAGTACTTC.

CDR3 residues: CASSEALVAGYHTPSITDTQYF. The CDR3 region has the DNA TGTGCCAGCAGTGAAGCGCTGGTAGCGGGTTATCACACACCCTCGATTACAGATACGCAGTATTTT. The V gene is TRBV6-1, the J gene TRBJ2-3; TRBD2 aligns across 7 bases. V lost 0 bases to trimming and J lost 3 bases; unmatched junction nucleotides: 24. Germline CDR1 and CDR2: MNHNS and SASEGT. CDR3 length equals 22 residues.

This clonotype came up a few times. This chain links TRBV7-2 with TRBJ1-6, with 7 bases fitting TRBD1. The V gene end was trimmed by 9 bases and the J gene end by 3 bases; junction bases not matched to a gene: 2. Per germline, CDR1 SGHTA and CDR2 FQGNSA. The CDR3 loop spans 13 amino acids. The CDR3, as DNA: TGTGCCAGTGGACAGGTCTATAATTCACCCCTCCACTTT. It yields the protein CASGQVYNSPLHF.

Regarding this clonotype: A much bigger clone sits one base away, suggesting this may be a read error. J is TRBJ1-6 and V is TRBV6-5; D gene ambiguous. Per the germline V gene, CDR1 is MNHEY and CDR2 is SVGAGI. This CDR3 has 13 residues. As DNA, the CDR3 is TGTGCCAGCAGTTACAGTACTAGTTCACCCCCCCACTTT. Its protein product is CASSYSTSSPPHF.

The chain joins TRBV30 to TRBJ2-7, with 10 positions matching TRBD1. The junction had 2 bases not matched to a gene; V was cut back by 3 bases and J by 6 bases. The CDR3 spans 12 residues. The germline gives CDR1 GTSNPN, CDR2 SVGIG (reference sequence). The CDR3 DNA reads TGTGCCTGGAGGGGGACAGGGGCCGAGCAGTACTTC. Encoded protein: CAWRGTGAEQYF.

This sequence joins TRBV25-1 and TRBJ2-2; possible D gene TRBD2, 5 bases. Germline-derived CDR1 and CDR2 are MGHDK and SYGVNS. This CDR3 spans 14 amino acids. The V end was cut by 6 bases, the J end by 4 bases, with 12 bases between. CDR3 in DNA: TGTGCCAGCAGGCGTACGGGAAGCACCGGGGAGCTGTTTTTT. Translated: CASRRTGSTGELFF. Using reference TRBV25-1 and TRBJ2-2 for the parts outside the CDR3, the full variable domain is EADIYQTPRYLVIGTGKKITLECSQTMGHDKMYWYQQDPGMELHLIHYSYGVNSTEKGDLSSESTVSRIRTEHFPLTLESARPSHTSQYLCASRRTGSTGELFFGEGSRLTVL.

Remarks on this clonotype: This may come from a read error, since a much larger clone is one base off. V is TRBV7-2 and J is TRBJ2-7; 7 bases match TRBD2. Looked up from germline, CDR1 is SGHTA and CDR2 is FQGNSA. This CDR3 has 13 residues. The chain's CDR3 is CVSSYGLVDEQYF. The CDR3 DNA reads as TGTGTCAGCAGCTATGGACTAGTAGACGAGCAGTACTTC.

This chain joins TRBV5-1 and TRBJ1-2; 7 bases fit TRBD1. The V segment lost 4 bases and the J segment 3 bases; nucleotides outside the gene matches: 12. Germline assignment: CDR1 SGHRS and CDR2 YFSETQ. The CDR3 has 16 amino acids. The CDR3 is CASSNLGQAGDYGYTF. Written as DNA, the CDR3 is TGCGCCAGCAGCAATCTTGGACAGGCGGGGGACTATGGCTACACCTTC.

About this clonotype: A much bigger clone sits one base away, suggesting this may be a read error. This rearrangement joins TRBV20-1 to TRBJ1-2, with D unclear. Trimming pared 6 bases from V and 0 bases from J, leaving 14 bases between. This CDR3 has 14 residues. Germline V CDR1 and CDR2: DFQATT, SNEGSKA (reference sequence). The CDR3 DNA follows: TGCAGTGCGGGCGGGCAGTCGGCTAACTATGGCTACACCTTC. This translates into CSAGGQSANYGYTF.

The rearrangement links TRBV7-6 to TRBJ2-2; TRBD2 matches 10 bases. Trimming took 5 bases from V and 0 from J; bases not matched to a gene: 6. Germline V CDR1 and CDR2: SGHVS, FNYEAQ. This CDR3 contains 17 residues. The CDR3 DNA is TGTGCCAGCAGCAAAGAAGCGGGAGGGCCGAACACCGGGGAGCTGTTTTTT. This gives the protein CASSKEAGGPNTGELFF.

The chain joins TRBV20-1 to TRBJ2-3, with a tentative D call TRBD2 (6 bases). V was pared by 5 bases and J by 2 bases, with 17 bases between. The CDR3 totals 15 residues. Germline V CDR1 and CDR2: DFQATT, SNEGSKA (reference sequence). CDR3 in amino acids: CSAYSRDWNTDTQYF. In nucleotides, the CDR3 is TGCAGTGCTTACAGTCGGGACTGGAACACAGATACGCAGTATTTT.

There are a few counts of this clonotype. V is TRBV7-6 and J is TRBJ2-5, with a tentative D call TRBD1 (6 bases). Germline V gene data show CDR1 as SGHVS and CDR2 as FNYEAQ. Trimming took 0 bases from V and 4 from J, leaving 12 bases between them. The CDR3 has 15 amino acids. Here the CDR3 reads CASSLAGQLRETQYF. CDR3 sequence (DNA): TGTGCCAGCAGCTTAGCTGGACAGCTCCGAGAGACCCAGTACTTC.

This clonotype occurred many times. V gene TRBV7-2 combines with J gene TRBJ2-5, with D hard to call. The germline V and J ends were trimmed by 5 bases and 2 bases, with 12 bases remaining between them. There are 14 residues in the CDR3. From germline, CDR1 is SGHTA and CDR2 FQGNSA. The CDR3 DNA reads as TGTGCCAGCAGCCCCGGACCGATACAAGAGACCCAGTACTTC. Residues: CASSPGPIQETQYF.

This clonotype appeared a few times. The chain carries TRBV3-1 and TRBJ2-4, with no clear D. Between the trimmed V and J ends, which lost 0 bases and 12 bases, there was a span of 15 bases. This CDR3 has 14 residues. Germline values: CDR1 LGHDT, CDR2 YNNKEL (reference sequence). CDR3 sequence reads: CASSQDRGEETQYF. The CDR3 DNA reads as TGTGCCAGCAGCCAAGATCGAGGAGAAGAGACTCAGTACTTC.